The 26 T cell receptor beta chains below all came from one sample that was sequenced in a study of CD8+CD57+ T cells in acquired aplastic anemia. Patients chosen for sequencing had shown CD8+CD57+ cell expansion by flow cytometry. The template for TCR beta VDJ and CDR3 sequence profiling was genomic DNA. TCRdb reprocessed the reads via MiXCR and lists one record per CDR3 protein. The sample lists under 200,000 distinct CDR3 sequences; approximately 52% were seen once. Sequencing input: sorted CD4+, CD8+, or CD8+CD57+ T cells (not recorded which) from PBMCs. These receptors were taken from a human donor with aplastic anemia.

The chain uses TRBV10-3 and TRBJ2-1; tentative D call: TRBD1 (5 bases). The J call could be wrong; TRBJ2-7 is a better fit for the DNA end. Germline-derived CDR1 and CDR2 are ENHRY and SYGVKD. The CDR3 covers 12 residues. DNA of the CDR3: TGTGCCATCAGTGACAGGGCCCACGAGCAGTACTTC. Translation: CAISDRAHEQYF.

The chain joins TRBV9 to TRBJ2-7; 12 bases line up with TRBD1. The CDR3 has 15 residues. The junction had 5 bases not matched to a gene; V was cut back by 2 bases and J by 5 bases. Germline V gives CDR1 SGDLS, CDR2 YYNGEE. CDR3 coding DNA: TGTGCCAGCAGCGTGCACGGGACAGGGGGCGACGAGCAGTACTTC. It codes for CASSVHGTGGDEQYF.

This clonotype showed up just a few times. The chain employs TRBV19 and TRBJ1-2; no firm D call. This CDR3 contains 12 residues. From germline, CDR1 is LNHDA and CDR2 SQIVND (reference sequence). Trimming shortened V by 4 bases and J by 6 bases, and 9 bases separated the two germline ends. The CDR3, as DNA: TGTGCCAGTAGTACGGACCCGCATGGCTACACCTTC. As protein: CASSTDPHGYTF. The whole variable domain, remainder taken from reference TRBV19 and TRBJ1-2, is DGGITQSPKYLFRKEGQNVTLSCEQNLNHDAMYWYRQDPGQGLRLIYYSQIVNDFQKGDIAEGYSVSREKKESFPLTVTSAQKNPTAFYLCASSTDPHGYTFGSGTRLTVV.

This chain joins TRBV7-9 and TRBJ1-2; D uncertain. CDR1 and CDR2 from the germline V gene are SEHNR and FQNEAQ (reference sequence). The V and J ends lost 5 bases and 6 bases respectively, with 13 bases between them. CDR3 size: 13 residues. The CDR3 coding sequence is TGTGCCAGCAGCCTTCGTTCGGAAGATGGCTACACCTTC. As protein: CASSLRSEDGYTF.

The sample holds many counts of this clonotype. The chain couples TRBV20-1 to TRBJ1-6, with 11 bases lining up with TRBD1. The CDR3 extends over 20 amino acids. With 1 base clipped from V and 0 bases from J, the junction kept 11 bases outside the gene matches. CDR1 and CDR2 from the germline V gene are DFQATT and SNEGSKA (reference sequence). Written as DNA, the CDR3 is TGCAGTGCTAGAGTCGGGACAGGGGGGTTTTGGGGCTCCTATAATTCACCCCTCCACTTT. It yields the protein CSARVGTGGFWGSYNSPLHF.

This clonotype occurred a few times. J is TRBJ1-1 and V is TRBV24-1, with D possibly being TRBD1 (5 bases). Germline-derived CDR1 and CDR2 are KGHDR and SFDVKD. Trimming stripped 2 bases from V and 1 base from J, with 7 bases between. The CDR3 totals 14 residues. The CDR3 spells CATSDSDRNTEAFF. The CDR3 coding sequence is TGTGCCACCAGTGATTCAGACAGGAACACTGAAGCTTTCTTT.

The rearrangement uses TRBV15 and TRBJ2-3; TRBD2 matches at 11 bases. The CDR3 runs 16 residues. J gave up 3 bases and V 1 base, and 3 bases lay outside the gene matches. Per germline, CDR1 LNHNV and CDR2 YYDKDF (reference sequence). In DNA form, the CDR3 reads TGTGCCACCAGCAGAGCGACTAGCGGGAAAACAGATACGCAGTATTTT. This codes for CATSRATSGKTDTQYF.

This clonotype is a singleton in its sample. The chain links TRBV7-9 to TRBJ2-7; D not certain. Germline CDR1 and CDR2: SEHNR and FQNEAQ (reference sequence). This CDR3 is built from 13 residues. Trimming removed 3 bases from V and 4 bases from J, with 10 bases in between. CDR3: CASSFRILYEQYF. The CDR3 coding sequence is TGTGCCAGCAGCTTCCGTATACTGTACGAGCAGTACTTC.

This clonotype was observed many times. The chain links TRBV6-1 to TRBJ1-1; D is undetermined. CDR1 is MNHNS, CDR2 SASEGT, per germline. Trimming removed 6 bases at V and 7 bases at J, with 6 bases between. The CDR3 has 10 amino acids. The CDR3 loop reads CASRVVEAFF. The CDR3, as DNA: TGTGCCAGCAGGGTGGTTGAAGCTTTCTTT.

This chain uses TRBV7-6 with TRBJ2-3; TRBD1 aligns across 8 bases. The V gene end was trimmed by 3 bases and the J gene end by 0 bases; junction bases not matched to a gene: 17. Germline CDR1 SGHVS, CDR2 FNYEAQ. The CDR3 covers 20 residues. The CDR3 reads CASSLGPGQDGYRSTDTQYF. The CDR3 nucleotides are TGTGCCAGCAGCTTGGGTCCGGGACAGGACGGATACAGGAGCACAGATACGCAGTATTTT.

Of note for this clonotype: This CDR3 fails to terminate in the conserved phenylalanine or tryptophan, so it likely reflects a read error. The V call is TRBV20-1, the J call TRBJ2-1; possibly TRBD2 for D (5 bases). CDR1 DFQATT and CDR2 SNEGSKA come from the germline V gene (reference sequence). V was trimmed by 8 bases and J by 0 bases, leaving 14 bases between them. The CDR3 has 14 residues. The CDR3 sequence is CSTKRGSSYNEQFL. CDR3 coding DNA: TGCAGTACCAAGAGAGGGAGCTCCTACAATGAGCAGTTCCTC.

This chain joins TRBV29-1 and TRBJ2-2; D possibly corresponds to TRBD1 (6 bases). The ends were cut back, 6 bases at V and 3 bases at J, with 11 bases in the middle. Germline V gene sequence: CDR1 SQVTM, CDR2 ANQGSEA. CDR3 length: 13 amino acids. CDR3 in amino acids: CSVQDSYTGELFF. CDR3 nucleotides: TGCAGCGTCCAGGACAGCTACACCGGGGAGCTGTTTTTT.

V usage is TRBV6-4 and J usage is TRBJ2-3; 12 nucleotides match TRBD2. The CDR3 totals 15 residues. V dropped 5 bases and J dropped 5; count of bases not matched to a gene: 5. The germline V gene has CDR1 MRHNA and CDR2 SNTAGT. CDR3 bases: TGTGCCAGCAGTTCTGGGACTAGCGGGCAAGATACGCAGTATTTT. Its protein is CASSSGTSGQDTQYF.

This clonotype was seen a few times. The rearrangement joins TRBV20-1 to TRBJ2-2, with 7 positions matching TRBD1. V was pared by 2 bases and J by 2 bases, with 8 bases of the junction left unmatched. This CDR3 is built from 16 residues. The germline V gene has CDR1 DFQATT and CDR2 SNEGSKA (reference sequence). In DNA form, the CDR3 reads TGCAGTGCTAGACTAACGGGACAGTTTAACACCGGGGAGCTGTTTTTT. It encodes CSARLTGQFNTGELFF.

The chain's CDR3 is CAWSGTMNSPLHF. CDR3 in DNA: TGTGCCTGGAGTGGAACGATGAATTCACCCCTCCACTTT. The V call is TRBV7-2, the J call TRBJ1-6, with D unresolved. Trimming stripped 11 bases from V and 7 bases from J, with 15 bases between. The CDR3 is 13 residues long. Germline V gives CDR1 SGHTA, CDR2 FQGNSA.

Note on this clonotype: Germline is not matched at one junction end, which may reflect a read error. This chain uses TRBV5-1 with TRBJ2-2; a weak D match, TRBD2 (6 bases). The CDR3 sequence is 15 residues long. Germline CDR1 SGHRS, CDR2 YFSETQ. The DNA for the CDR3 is TGCGCCAGCAGCTTGGATTCAGGGAGAGGCGGGGAGCTGCTTTTT. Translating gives CASSLDSGRGGELLF.

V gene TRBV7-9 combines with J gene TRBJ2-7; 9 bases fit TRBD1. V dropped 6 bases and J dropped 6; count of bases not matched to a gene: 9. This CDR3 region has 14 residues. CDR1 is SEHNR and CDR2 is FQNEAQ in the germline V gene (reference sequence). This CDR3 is CASSYLTGGSEQYF. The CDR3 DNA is TGTGCCAGCAGTTACCTGACAGGGGGAAGCGAGCAGTACTTC.

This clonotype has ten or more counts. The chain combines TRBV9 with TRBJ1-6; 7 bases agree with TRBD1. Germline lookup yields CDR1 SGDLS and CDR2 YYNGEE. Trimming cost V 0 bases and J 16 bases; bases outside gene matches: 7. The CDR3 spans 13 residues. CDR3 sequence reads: CASSVGTGAILHF. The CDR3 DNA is TGTGCCAGCAGCGTAGGAACAGGGGCCATACTCCACTTT.

The chain's CDR3 is CASSPPERYEQYF. DNA of the CDR3: TGTGCCAGCAGCCCCCCCGAAAGATACGAGCAGTACTTC. This chain uses TRBV7-9 with TRBJ2-7; no reliable D call. CDR1 is SEHNR, CDR2 FQNEAQ, per germline (reference sequence). V lost 5 bases, J lost 4 bases, and 12 bases lay in between. This CDR3 has 13 amino acids.

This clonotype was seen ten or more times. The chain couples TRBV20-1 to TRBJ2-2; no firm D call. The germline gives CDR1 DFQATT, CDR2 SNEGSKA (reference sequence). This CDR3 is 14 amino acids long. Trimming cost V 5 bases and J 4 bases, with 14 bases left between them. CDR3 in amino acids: CSAPVSRRTGELFF. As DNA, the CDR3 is TGCAGTGCTCCCGTTAGTCGGCGCACCGGGGAGCTGTTTTTT.

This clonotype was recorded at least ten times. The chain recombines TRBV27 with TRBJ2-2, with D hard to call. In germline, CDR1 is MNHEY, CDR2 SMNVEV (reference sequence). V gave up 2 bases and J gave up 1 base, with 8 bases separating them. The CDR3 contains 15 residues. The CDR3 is CASSLDGVNTGELFF. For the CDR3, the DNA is TGTGCCAGCAGTTTAGACGGAGTGAACACCGGGGAGCTGTTTTTT.

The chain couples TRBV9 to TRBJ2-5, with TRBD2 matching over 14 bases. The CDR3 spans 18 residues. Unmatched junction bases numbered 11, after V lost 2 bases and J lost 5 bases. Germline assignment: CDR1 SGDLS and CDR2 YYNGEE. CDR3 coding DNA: TGTGCCAGCAGCGTGCGGCCGGGACTAGCGGGAGAGGGCGAGACCCAGTACTTC. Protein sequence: CASSVRPGLAGEGETQYF.

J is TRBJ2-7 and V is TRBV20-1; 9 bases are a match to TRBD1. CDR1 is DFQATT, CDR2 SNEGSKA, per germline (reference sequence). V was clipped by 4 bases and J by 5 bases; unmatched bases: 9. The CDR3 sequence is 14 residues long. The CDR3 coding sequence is TGCAGTGCTACGCGGACAGGGGTTTTCCACGAGCAGTACTTC. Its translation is CSATRTGVFHEQYF.

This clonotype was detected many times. The CDR3 nucleotides read TGTGCCAGCAGCCTCGGAGGGGGTAGTACCGGGGAGCTGTTTTTT. Its protein product is CASSLGGGSTGELFF. The chain carries TRBV12-3 or TRBV12-4 and TRBJ2-2; either TRBD1 or TRBD2 may fit D (6 bases each). This CDR3 region has 15 residues. V gave up 6 bases and J gave up 5 bases, with 16 bases separating them.

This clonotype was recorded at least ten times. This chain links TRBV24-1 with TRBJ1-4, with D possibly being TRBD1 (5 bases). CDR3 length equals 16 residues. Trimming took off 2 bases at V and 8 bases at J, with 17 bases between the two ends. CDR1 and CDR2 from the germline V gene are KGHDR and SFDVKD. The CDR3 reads CATSDWGPGTGEKLFF. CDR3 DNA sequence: TGTGCCACCAGTGATTGGGGACCAGGGACCGGAGAAAAACTGTTTTTT.

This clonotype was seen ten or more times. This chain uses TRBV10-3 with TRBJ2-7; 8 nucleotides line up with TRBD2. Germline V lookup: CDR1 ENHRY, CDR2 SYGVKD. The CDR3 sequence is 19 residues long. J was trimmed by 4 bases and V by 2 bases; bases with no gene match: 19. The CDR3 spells CAISEPASGRKRRGYEQYF. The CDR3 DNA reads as TGTGCCATCAGTGAGCCGGCCAGCGGGAGAAAGCGTCGGGGTTACGAGCAGTACTTC.